This TCR beta chain appears in the sequencing data of a study of beta chain features in type 1 diabetes. Study information: Cells sorted and examined across all samples totaled nearly 110,000,000.

Expressed TCRB transcripts were sequenced because the entire RNA isolate underwent reverse transcription. Measured with immunoSEQ multiplex PCR; TCRdb has only the in-frame clones, and not every one. The repertoire holds 150,000 to 180,000 clones, with 8.5% to 14% as singletons. With 5 bases clipped from V and 11 bases from J, the junction kept 16 bases outside the gene matches. The CDR3 contains 16 residues. Germline CDR1 and CDR2: SGHTA and FQGNSA. Sort purity for all populations was recorded as exceeding 98%. This TCR was sampled from a man between 18 and 29 years old in good health. Input material: central memory CD4+ T cells from blood. V and J are TRBV7-2 and TRBJ1-5; 9 bases fit TRBD1. CDR3 bases: TGTGCCAGCAGCCCAGGGACAGGGCCAGGTGAGAGGGCCCAGCATTTT. Translating it yields CASSPGTGPGERAQHF.